This TCR beta chain was sequenced in a study of post-analysis software for immune sequencing data. Study-wide context: The courses of disease that were included comprised relapsing-remitting, secondary progressive and progressive-relapsing multiple sclerosis.

Deletions cut 6 bases from V and 2 bases from J, with 10 bases between. This CDR3 is 12 amino acids long. Germline-derived CDR1 and CDR2 are DFQATT and SNEGSKA (reference sequence). Incorporated into the TCR beta cDNA libraries were unique molecular identifiers, which served to reduce PCR and sequencing biases. TCRdb reprocessed the PCR reads via MiXCR and lists one record per CDR3 protein. Found here are 150,000 to 200,000 distinct CDR3 sequences, under 40% of them singletons; the top ten hold about 26%. Comment on this clonotype: What it binds is unknown.

Whole-study findings and limits: Relative to controls, patients had 4 or 5 TRBV segments at higher frequency, with TRBV5-6, TRBV5-1 and TRBV20-1 among these. For normalized Chao1 diversity, multiple sclerosis patients scored significantly lower than controls did.

The V gene is TRBV20-1, the J gene TRBJ2-5; D gene ambiguous. Sequenced material: blood, taken after autologous hematopoietic stem cell transplantation. This receptor was obtained from a girl aged 5-17 years with multiple sclerosis. The CDR3 DNA reads as TGCAGTGCAAGACAACTACAAGAGACCCAGTACTTC. It codes for CSARQLQETQYF.